The 15 T cell receptor beta chains below come from one sample, sequenced in a study of regulatory T cells in long-lasting Graves disease. In building TCR beta libraries, iRepertoire HTBI primers were used together with Arm-PCR of CDR3 regions. TCRdb fed the multiplex PCR reads into MiXCR, producing one record per CDR3 protein. The sample yields hundreds of thousands of distinct CDR3 sequences, roughly 17% seen once. Noted time point: newly diagnosed GD, antithyroid drugs for less than 3 months. Following extraction of RNA from PBMCs, that RNA was used to make the TCR library. In addition, the sample was reused for a study of T cells in Graves' hyperthyroidism and ophthalmopathy.

The material sequenced was peripheral blood mononuclear cells (PBMCs), taken at new diagnosis, from a patient treated with antithyroid drugs. Receptors originate from a man in his forties or fifties with Graves disease.

The rearrangement joins TRBV2 to TRBJ2-3; D is undetermined. The CDR3 has 13 amino acids. Germline V CDR1 and CDR2: SNHLY, FYNNEI. Between the trimmed V and J ends, which lost 7 bases and 1 base, there was a span of 9 bases. Here the CDR3 reads CASKETRTDTQYF. The CDR3 nucleotides read TGTGCCAGCAAGGAGACCCGCACAGATACGCAGTATTTT.

About this clonotype: With only one base between it and a far larger clone, this is likely a read error. The V and J genes are TRBV7-9 and TRBJ2-1; either TRBD1 or TRBD2 may supply D (5 bases each). Looked up from germline, CDR1 is SEHNR and CDR2 is FQNEAQ (reference sequence). The V and J ends lost 4 bases and 11 bases respectively, with 15 bases between them. The CDR3 extends over 13 amino acids. The CDR3 coding sequence is TGTGCCAGCAGCTGGGGGTGGTCTAATAAGCAGTTCTTC. It is translated as CASSWGWSNKQFF.

The table lists this clonotype with many counts. The CDR3 region is CSARLAGEPGELFF. CDR3 DNA: TGCAGTGCTAGACTAGCGGGGGAACCCGGGGAGCTGTTTTTT. This chain connects TRBV20-1 to TRBJ2-2; TRBD2 matches 10 bases. The J segment lost 6 bases and the V segment lost 2 bases, leaving 3 bases of the junction unmatched. Germline V CDR1 and CDR2: DFQATT, SNEGSKA (reference sequence). This CDR3 has 14 amino acids.

This clonotype showed up many times. The chain has TRBV5-1 and TRBJ1-5; TRBD1 is a possible D gene (5 bases). Trimming removed 4 bases at V and 5 bases at J, with 13 bases between. CDR1 SGHRS and CDR2 YFSETQ come from the germline V gene. The CDR3 is 14 amino acids. The CDR3 region is CASSASGADQPQHF. CDR3 DNA: TGCGCCAGCAGCGCCTCCGGGGCAGATCAGCCCCAGCATTTT.

The chain joins TRBV15 to TRBJ2-3, with 11 positions matching TRBD2. CDR3 length: 17 residues. Germline V gene data show CDR1 as LNHNV and CDR2 as YYDKDF (reference sequence). V lost 0 bases to trimming and J lost 3 bases; unmatched junction nucleotides: 5. The CDR3 DNA sequence: TGTGCCACCAGCAGAGATAATAGCGGGGGGGCAACAGATACGCAGTATTTT. Amino acid sequence: CATSRDNSGGATDTQYF.

This clonotype was detected ten times or more. The chain combines TRBV3-1 with TRBJ2-1, with a tentative D call TRBD1 (6 bases). Germline V gene data show CDR1 as LGHDT and CDR2 as YNNKEL (reference sequence). Trimming left V 3 bases short and J 14 bases short, with 17 bases between. CDR3 size: 13 residues. In nucleotides, the CDR3 is TGTGCCAGCAGCCAGGCGGGCAGGGGCGGAAAGTTCTTC. Its translation is CASSQAGRGGKFF.

This clonotype was seen a few times. The chain carries TRBV6-1 and TRBJ1-6; D ambiguous. V lost 6 bases and J lost 9, with 12 bases in between. CDR1 and CDR2 (germline): MNHNS, SASEGT. The CDR3 consists of 13 residues. The CDR3 spells CASSLGFSSPLHF. In DNA form, the CDR3 reads TGTGCCAGCAGCCTTGGGTTCTCTTCACCCCTCCACTTT.

This clonotype was observed a few times. The chain joins TRBV5-1 to TRBJ1-6; D uncertain. Trimming removed 2 bases from V and 0 bases from J, with 9 bases in between. Germline loops: CDR1 SGHRS, CDR2 YFSETQ. The CDR3 consists of 16 residues. CDR3 bases: TGCGCCAGCAGCTTCGAGGCGAGCTCCTATAATTCACCCCTCCACTTT. Its translation is CASSFEASSYNSPLHF.

Ten or more counts support this clonotype. The V gene is TRBV2, the J gene TRBJ1-2, with 8 bases identical to TRBD1. Unmatched junction bases numbered 9, after V lost 5 bases and J lost 4 bases. CDR1 is SNHLY and CDR2 is FYNNEI in the germline V gene. The CDR3 runs 15 residues. In DNA form, the CDR3 reads TGTGCCAGCAGTTCCGACAGGGGTGGTAGCTATGGCTACACCTTC. Translated, it gives CASSSDRGGSYGYTF.

This clonotype was recorded at least ten times. The chain is built from TRBV4-2 and TRBJ1-2; weak D call: TRBD1 (6 bases). The V end lost 1 base, the J end lost 8 bases, and 17 bases lay between the germline ends. The CDR3 is 15 amino acids. Per germline, CDR1 LGHNA and CDR2 YNFKEQ. The CDR3: CASSQAVPGAGGYTF. The CDR3 DNA is TGTGCCAGCAGCCAAGCGGTTCCAGGGGCAGGGGGCTACACCTTC.

The sample holds many counts of this clonotype. The V call is TRBV27, the J call TRBJ2-7; D is uncertain. The germline CDR1 and CDR2 sequences are MNHEY and SMNVEV (reference sequence). The V gene lost 8 bases and the J gene lost 4 bases, with 15 bases spanning the gap. The CDR3 is made up of 13 amino acids. CDR3 protein: CASATAASYEQYF. The CDR3 nucleotides are TGTGCCAGCGCGACGGCAGCGTCTTACGAGCAGTACTTC.

This clonotype was observed at least ten times. The gene calls are TRBV14 and TRBJ2-3; D perhaps matches TRBD2 (6 bases). This CDR3 has 16 residues. V was cut by 1 base and J by 2 bases, with 13 bases left in between. Germline lookup yields CDR1 SGHDN and CDR2 FVKESK. CDR3 sequence reads: CASSQVDYKNTDTQYF. The CDR3 DNA follows: TGTGCCAGCAGCCAAGTGGACTACAAAAACACAGATACGCAGTATTTT.

This clonotype showed up many times. V gene TRBV12-3 or TRBV12-4 combines with J gene TRBJ1-1; D gene unclear. V lost 5 bases and J lost 1, with 11 bases in between. The CDR3 extends over 14 amino acids. The CDR3 region is CASSPHTANTEAFF. CDR3 nucleotide sequence: TGTGCCAGCAGTCCCCACACAGCGAACACTGAAGCTTTCTTT.

The chain has TRBV20-1 and TRBJ1-2; D remains ambiguous. Trimming left V 0 bases short and J 5 bases short, with 19 bases between. Per germline, CDR1 DFQATT and CDR2 SNEGSKA (reference sequence). CDR3 length equals 16 residues. DNA of the CDR3: TGCAGTGCTAGAGATCTCTCCCGCCCGGGAGGATATGGCTACACCTTC. Protein product: CSARDLSRPGGYGYTF.

This clonotype came up many times. The gene calls are TRBV7-3 and TRBJ2-1, with 9 bases identical to TRBD2. Looked up from germline, CDR1 is SGHTA and CDR2 is FQGTGA. V was pared by 1 base and J by 7 bases, with 11 bases of the junction left unmatched. The CDR3 spans 17 residues. The chain's CDR3 is CASSLIRLSGGLNEQFF. The CDR3 bases are TGTGCCAGCAGCTTAATTCGCCTGAGCGGGGGGTTAAATGAGCAGTTCTTC.